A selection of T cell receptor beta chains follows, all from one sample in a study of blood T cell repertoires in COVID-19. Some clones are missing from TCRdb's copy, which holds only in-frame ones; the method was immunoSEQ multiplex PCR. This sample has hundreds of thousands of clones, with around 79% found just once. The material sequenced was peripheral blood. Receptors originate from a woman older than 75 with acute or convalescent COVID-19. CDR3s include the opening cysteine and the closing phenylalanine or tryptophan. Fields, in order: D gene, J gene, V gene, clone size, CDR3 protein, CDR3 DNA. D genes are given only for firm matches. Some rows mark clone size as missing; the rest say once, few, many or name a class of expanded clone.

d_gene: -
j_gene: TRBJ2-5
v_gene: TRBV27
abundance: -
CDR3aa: CASSVLRETQYF
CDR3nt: TGTGCCAGCAGTGTGCTGCGCGAGACCCAGTACTTC

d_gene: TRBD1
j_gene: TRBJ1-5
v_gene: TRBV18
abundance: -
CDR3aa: CASSEQGGGNQPQHF
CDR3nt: TGTGCCAGCTCAGAACAGGGGGGGGGCAATCAGCCCCAGCATTTT

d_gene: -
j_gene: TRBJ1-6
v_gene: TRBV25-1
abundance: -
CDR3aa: CASSPGGYNSPLHF
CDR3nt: TGTGCCAGCAGCCCGGGGGGCTATAATTCACCCCTCCACTTT

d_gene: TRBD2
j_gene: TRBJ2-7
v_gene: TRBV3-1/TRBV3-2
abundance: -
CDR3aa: CASSQSTTSGSPYEQYF
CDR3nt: TGTGCCAGCAGCCAATCCACGACTAGCGGGAGCCCCTACGAGCAGTACTTC

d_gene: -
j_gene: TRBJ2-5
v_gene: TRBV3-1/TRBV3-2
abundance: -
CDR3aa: CASSPGGGRWQETQYF
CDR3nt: TGTGCCAGCAGCCCTGGGGGGGGGCGCTGGCAAGAGACCCAGTACTTC

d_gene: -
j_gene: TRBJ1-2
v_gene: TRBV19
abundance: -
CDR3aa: CASSQTSGANYGYTF
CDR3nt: TGTGCCAGTAGTCAAACTTCAGGGGCTAACTATGGCTACACCTTC

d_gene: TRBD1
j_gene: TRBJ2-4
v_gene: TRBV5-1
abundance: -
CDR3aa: CASSFGQGLAKNIQYF
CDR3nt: TGCGCCAGCAGCTTCGGACAGGGCTTAGCCAAAAACATTCAGTACTTC

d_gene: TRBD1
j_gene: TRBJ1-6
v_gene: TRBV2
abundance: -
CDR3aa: CASLGQGGYNSPLHF
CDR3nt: TGTGCCAGCTTGGGACAGGGGGGATATAATTCACCCCTCCACTTT

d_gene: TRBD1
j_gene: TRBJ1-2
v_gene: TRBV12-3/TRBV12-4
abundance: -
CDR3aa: CASRGDRDYGYTF
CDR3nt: TGTGCCAGCAGGGGCGACAGGGACTATGGCTACACCTTC

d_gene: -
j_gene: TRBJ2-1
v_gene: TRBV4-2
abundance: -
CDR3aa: CASSQGRDYNEQFF
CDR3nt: TGTGCCAGCAGCCAAGGGAGGGACTACAATGAGCAGTTCTTC

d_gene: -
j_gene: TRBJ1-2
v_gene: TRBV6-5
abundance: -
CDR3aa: CASSYSTVYGYTF
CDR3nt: TGTGCCAGCAGTTACTCGACTGTTTATGGCTACACCTTC

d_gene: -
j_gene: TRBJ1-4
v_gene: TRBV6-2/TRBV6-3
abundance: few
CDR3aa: CASSGVRTNEKLFF
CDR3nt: TGTGCCAGCAGCGGAGTACGAACTAATGAAAAACTGTTTTTT

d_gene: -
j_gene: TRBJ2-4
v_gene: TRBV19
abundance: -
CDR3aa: CASSMAGQGKNIQYF
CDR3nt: TGTGCCAGTAGTATGGCAGGCCAGGGGAAAAACATTCAGTACTTC

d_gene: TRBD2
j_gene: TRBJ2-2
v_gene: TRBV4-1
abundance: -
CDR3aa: CASSQRTSGGAGNTGELFF
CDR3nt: TGCGCCAGCAGCCAACGGACTAGCGGGGGGGCCGGAAACACCGGGGAGCTGTTTTTT

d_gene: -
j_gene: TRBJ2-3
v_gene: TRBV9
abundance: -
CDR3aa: CASSGGADTQYF
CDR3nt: TGTGCCAGCAGCGGGGGGGCAGATACGCAGTATTTT

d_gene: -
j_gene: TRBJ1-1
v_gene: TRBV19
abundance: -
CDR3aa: CASKGTGTQNTEAFF
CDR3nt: TGTGCCAGTAAGGGGACCGGGACACAGAACACTGAAGCTTTCTTT

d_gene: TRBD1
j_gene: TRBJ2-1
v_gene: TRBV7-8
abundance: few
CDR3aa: CASSLGRQGTRPRFF
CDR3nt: TGTGCCAGCAGCTTAGGAAGACAGGGGACGCGGCCGCGATTCTTC

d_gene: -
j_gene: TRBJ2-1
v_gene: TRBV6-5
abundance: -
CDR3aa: CASSYVQGWHNEQFF
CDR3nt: TGTGCCAGCAGTTACGTTCAGGGTTGGCACAATGAGCAGTTCTTC

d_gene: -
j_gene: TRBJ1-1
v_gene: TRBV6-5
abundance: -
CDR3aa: CASSYSPGAGTEAFF
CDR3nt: TGTGCCAGCAGTTACTCCCCAGGGGCCGGCACTGAAGCTTTCTTT

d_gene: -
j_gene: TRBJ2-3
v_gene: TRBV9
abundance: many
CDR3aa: CASSPSGRGATDTQYF
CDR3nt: TGTGCCAGCAGCCCATCGGGGAGGGGGGCCACAGATACGCAGTATTTT

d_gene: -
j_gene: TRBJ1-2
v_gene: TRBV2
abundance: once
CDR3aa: CASNRDSGYTF
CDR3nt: TGTGCCAGCAATCGGGACTCAGGCTACACCTTC

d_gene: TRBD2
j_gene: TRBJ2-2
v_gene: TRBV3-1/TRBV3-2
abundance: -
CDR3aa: CASSQGSGRTGELFF
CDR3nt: TGTGCCAGCAGCCAAGGTAGCGGGCGGACCGGGGAGCTGTTTTTT

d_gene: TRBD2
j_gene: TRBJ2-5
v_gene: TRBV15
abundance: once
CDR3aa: CATSRDLLAAKQETQYF
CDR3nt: TGTGCCACCAGCAGAGATTTGCTAGCGGCCAAGCAAGAGACCCAGTACTTC

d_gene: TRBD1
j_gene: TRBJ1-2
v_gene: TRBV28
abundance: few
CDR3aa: CASSLVDRDGGYTF
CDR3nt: TGTGCCAGCAGTTTGGTGGACAGGGACGGCGGCTACACCTTC

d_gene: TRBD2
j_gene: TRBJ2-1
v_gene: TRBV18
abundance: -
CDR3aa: CASSPGTSFDNEQFF
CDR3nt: TGTGCCAGCTCACCCGGGACTAGTTTTGACAATGAGCAGTTCTTC

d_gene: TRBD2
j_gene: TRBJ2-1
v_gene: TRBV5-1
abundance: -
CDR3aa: CASSLDASGRPGGYEQFF
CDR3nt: TGCGCCAGCAGCTTGGATGCTAGCGGGAGGCCCGGGGGCTATGAGCAGTTCTTC

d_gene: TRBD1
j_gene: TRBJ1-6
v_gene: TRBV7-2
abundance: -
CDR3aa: CASSLGQGRNSPLHF
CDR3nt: TGTGCCAGCAGCTTAGGACAGGGGCGGAATTCACCCCTCCACTTT

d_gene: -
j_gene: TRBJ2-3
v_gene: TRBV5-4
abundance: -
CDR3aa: CASSLISSTDTQYF
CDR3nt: TGTGCCAGCAGCTTGATCAGTTCTACAGATACGCAGTATTTT

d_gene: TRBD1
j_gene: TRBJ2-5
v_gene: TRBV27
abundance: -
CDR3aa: CASRHRTGMWTQYF
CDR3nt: TGTGCCAGCCGTCACCGGACAGGGATGTGGACCCAGTACTTC

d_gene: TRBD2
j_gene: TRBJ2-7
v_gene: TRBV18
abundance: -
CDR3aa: CASSPSAGGTYEQYF
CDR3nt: TGTGCCAGCTCACCAAGCGCGGGGGGGACCTACGAGCAGTACTTC

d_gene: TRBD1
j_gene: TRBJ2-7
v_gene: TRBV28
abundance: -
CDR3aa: CASSLPGQGSNEQYF
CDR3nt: TGTGCCAGCAGTCTACCGGGACAGGGGTCGAACGAGCAGTACTTC

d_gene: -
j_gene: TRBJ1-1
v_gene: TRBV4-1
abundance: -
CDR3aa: CASSQDPLPNTEAFF
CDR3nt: TGCGCCAGCAGCCAAGATCCGCTACCGAACACTGAAGCTTTCTTT

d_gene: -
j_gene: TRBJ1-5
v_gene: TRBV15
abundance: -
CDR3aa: CATSRPNQPQHF
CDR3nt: TGTGCCACCAGCAGACCGAATCAGCCCCAGCATTTT

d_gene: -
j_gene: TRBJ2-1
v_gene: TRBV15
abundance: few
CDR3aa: CATSRDSWEKSYNEQFF
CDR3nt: TGTGCCACCAGCAGAGATTCCTGGGAGAAGTCCTACAATGAGCAGTTCTTC

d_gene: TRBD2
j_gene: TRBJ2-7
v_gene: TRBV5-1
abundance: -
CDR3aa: CASSLVGKSAGDDEQYF
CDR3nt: TGCGCCAGCAGCTTGGTGGGTAAGTCAGCGGGAGATGACGAGCAGTACTTC

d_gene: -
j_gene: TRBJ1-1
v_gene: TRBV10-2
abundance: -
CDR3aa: CASSAPGGITEAFF
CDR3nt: TGCGCCAGCAGTGCACCGGGGGGGATCACTGAAGCTTTCTTT

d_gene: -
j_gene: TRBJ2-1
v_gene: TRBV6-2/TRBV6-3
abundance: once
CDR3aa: CASSFSPQGQLSNEQFF
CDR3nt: TGTGCCAGCAGTTTTTCCCCACAGGGCCAACTCTCCAATGAGCAGTTCTTC

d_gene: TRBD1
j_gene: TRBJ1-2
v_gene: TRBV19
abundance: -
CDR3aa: CASSIIRTGVNYGYTF
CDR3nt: TGTGCCAGTAGTATCATTAGGACAGGGGTGAACTATGGCTACACCTTC

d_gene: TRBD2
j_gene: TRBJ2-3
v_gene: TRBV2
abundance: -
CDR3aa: CASSRAGGADTQYF
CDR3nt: TGTGCCAGCAGTCGAGCGGGGGGTGCAGATACGCAGTATTTT

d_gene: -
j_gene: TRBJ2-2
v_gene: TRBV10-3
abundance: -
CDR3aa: CAISESVGSVNTEELFF
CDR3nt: TGTGCCATCAGTGAGTCAGTTGGTAGCGTGAACACCGAGGAGCTGTTTTTT

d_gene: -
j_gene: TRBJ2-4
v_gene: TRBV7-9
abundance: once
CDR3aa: CASSFGGQANIQYF
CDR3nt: TGTGCCAGCAGCTTTGGAGGGCAAGCCAACATTCAGTACTTC

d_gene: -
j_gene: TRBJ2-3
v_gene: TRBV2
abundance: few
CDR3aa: CASGESTDTQYF
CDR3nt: TGTGCCAGCGGGGAGAGCACAGATACGCAGTATTTT

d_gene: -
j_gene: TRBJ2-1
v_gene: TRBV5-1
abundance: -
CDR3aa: CASSLPPLDSGFYNEQFF
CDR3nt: TGCGCCAGCAGCTTGCCCCCCCTGGACAGTGGGTTCTACAATGAGCAGTTCTTC

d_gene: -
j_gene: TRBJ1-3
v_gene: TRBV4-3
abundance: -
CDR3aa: CASSPNPGLNTIYF
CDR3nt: TGCGCCAGCAGCCCCAACCCAGGGTTAAACACCATATATTTT

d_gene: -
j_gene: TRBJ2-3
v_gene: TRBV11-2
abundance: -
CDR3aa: CASSLGSGYSTDTQYF
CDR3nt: TGTGCCAGCAGCTTGGGAAGCGGCTATAGCACAGATACGCAGTATTTT

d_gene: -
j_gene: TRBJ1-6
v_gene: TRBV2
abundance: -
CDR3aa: CASNLRGNSPLHF
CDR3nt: TGTGCCAGCAACCTAAGGGGGAATTCACCCCTCCACTTT

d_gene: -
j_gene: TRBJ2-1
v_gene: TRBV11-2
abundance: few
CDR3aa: CASSLGGNGKGNEQFF
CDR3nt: TGTGCCAGCAGCTTAGGCGGGAACGGGAAAGGGAATGAGCAGTTCTTC

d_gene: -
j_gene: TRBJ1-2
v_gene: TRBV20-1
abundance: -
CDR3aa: CSASKGNYGYTF
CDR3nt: TGCAGTGCTAGTAAGGGGAACTATGGCTACACCTTC

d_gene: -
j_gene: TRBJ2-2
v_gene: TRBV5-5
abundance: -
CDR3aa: CASSSRPGSNTGELFF
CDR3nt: TGTGCCAGCAGCTCGCGTCCAGGGTCGAACACCGGGGAGCTGTTTTTT

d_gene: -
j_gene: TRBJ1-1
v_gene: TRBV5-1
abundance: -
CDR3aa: CASSYRARDTTEAFF
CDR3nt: TGCGCCAGCAGCTACCGGGCCCGGGACACCACTGAAGCTTTCTTT

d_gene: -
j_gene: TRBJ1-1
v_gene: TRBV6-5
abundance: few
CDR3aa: CASSGYRPFEAFF
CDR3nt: TGTGCCAGCAGCGGGTACAGGCCCTTTGAAGCTTTCTTT

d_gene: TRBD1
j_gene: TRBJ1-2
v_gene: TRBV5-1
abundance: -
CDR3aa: CASSDRTGTGGSGYTF
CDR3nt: TGCGCCAGCAGCGACAGGACCGGGACAGGGGGTTCTGGCTACACCTTC

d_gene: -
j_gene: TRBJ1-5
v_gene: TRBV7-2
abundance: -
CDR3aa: CASSSRQGSQPQHF
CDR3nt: TGTGCCAGCAGCTCCCGACAAGGATCACAGCCCCAGCATTTT

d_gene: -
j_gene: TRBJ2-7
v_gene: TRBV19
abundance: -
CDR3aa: CASSKTEFGNYEQYF
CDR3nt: TGTGCCAGTAGTAAAACCGAATTCGGGAACTACGAGCAGTACTTC